The 17 T cell receptor beta chains given below trace back to one sample, sequenced in a study of blood T cells in healthy people across ages. Alongside a J-beta primer mix, a sample-barcoded 5' primer served in a second PCR lasting about 7 to 12 cycles. TCRdb independently ran MiXCR on the 5' RACE reads; one entry per CDR3 protein. The sample records 750,000 to 850,000 distinct CDR3 sequences, roughly 25% being singletons. These sequences were also reported in another study, on T cells of mothers and their children.

The source material was blood. The receptors come from a boy between 10 and 17 years old in good health.

V usage is TRBV20-1 and J usage is TRBJ1-1; 7 nucleotides match TRBD1. This CDR3 region has 14 residues. With 4 bases clipped from V and 7 bases from J, the junction kept 12 bases outside the gene matches. Germline V gives CDR1 DFQATT, CDR2 SNEGSKA (reference sequence). The CDR3 bases are TGCAGTGCTAAAACAGGGGCCCTCCTCATTGAAGCTTTCTTT. Its translation: CSAKTGALLIEAFF.

The rearrangement joins TRBV20-1 to TRBJ1-4; no firm D call. The V gene lost 6 bases and the J gene lost 1 base, with 18 bases spanning the gap. CDR3 length: 16 amino acids. CDR1 is DFQATT, CDR2 SNEGSKA, per germline (reference sequence). CDR3 sequence: CSAPGDYRETNEKLFF. The CDR3 nucleotides read TGCAGTGCCCCCGGGGATTATCGGGAAACTAATGAAAAACTGTTTTTT.

This clonotype has just a few counts. The V gene is TRBV27, the J gene TRBJ2-5; D is unclear. V lost 11 bases to trimming and J lost 5 bases, with 18 bases between them. This CDR3 spans 13 amino acids. Germline CDR1 and CDR2: MNHEY and SMNVEV (reference sequence). The DNA of the CDR3 is TGTGCCGTCGATCCGACATCAATGGAGACCCAGTACTTC. Encoded protein: CAVDPTSMETQYF.

This chain joins TRBV4-1 and TRBJ2-7, with D possibly being TRBD1 (5 bases). V was clipped by 1 base and J by 3 bases, with 10 bases between them. This CDR3 is built from 14 residues. CDR1 and CDR2 from the germline V gene are MGHRA and YSYEKL. CDR3 nucleotides: TGCGCCAGCAGCCAAGTCACAGGAGACTACGAGCAGTACTTC. Translation gives CASSQVTGDYEQYF.

V gene TRBV4-2 combines with J gene TRBJ1-2; D might be TRBD1 (6 bases). The V end lost 2 bases, the J end lost 2 bases, and 12 bases lay between the germline ends. The CDR3 has 15 residues. The germline CDR1 and CDR2 sequences are LGHNA and YNFKEQ. The CDR3 DNA follows: TGTGCCAGCAGCCAATCTCAGGACAGAAACTATGGCTACACCTTC. Amino acid sequence: CASSQSQDRNYGYTF.

V is TRBV29-1 and J is TRBJ2-2, with TRBD2 matching over 14 bases. This CDR3 region has 16 residues. Germline V gives CDR1 SQVTM, CDR2 ANQGSEA. J was trimmed by 3 bases and V by 3 bases; bases with no gene match: 3. Here the CDR3 DNA reads TGCAGCGTTGACGGGACTAGCGGGAGTGACACCGGGGAGCTGTTTTTT. Translating it yields CSVDGTSGSDTGELFF.

This clonotype has just a few counts. The chain carries TRBV29-1 and TRBJ1-2; possible D gene TRBD1, 5 bases. The V gene's germline CDR1 is SQVTM and CDR2 ANQGSEA. The CDR3 runs 11 residues. The V end was cut by 6 bases, the J end by 6 bases, with 11 bases between. The CDR3 loop is CSVPGTHGYTF. The CDR3 DNA reads as TGCAGCGTGCCCGGGACCCATGGCTACACCTTC.

V usage is TRBV7-9 and J usage is TRBJ2-5, with 13 bases identical to TRBD2. From germline, CDR1 is SEHNR and CDR2 FQNEAQ (reference sequence). Germline trimming cut 4 bases from V and 4 bases from J; bases unmatched to any gene: 6. The CDR3 totals 16 residues. This CDR3 is CASSSWTSGRGETQYF. The CDR3 DNA is TGTGCCAGCAGCTCCTGGACTAGCGGGAGAGGAGAGACCCAGTACTTC. The variable domain in full, completed from reference TRBV7-9 and TRBJ2-5, reads DTGVSQNPRHKITKRGQNVTFRCDPISEHNRLYWYRQTLGQGPEFLTYFQNEAQLEKSRLLSDRFSAERPKGSFSTLEIQRTEQGDSAMYLCASSSWTSGRGETQYFGPGTRLLVL.

This CDR3 is CASYTRQGARDTEAFF. The CDR3, as DNA: TGTGCCAGCTATACCCGACAGGGGGCTAGGGACACTGAAGCTTTCTTT. This chain uses TRBV28 with TRBJ1-1; 10 nucleotides agree with TRBD1. Germline V gene sequence: CDR1 MDHEN, CDR2 SYDVKM. The V segment lost 8 bases and the J segment 3 bases; nucleotides outside the gene matches: 12. The CDR3 length is 16 residues.

The chain couples TRBV20-1 to TRBJ2-3; D unclear. The germline V gene encodes CDR1 DFQATT and CDR2 SNEGSKA (reference sequence). V was shortened by 5 bases and J by 1 base, with 10 bases between the two germline ends. The CDR3 extends over 13 amino acids. CDR3 sequence (DNA): TGCAGTGCTCCTTCGGTCGGCACAGATACGCAGTATTTT. Protein sequence: CSAPSVGTDTQYF.

The rearrangement links TRBV4-2 to TRBJ2-1; 7 nucleotides line up with TRBD2. CDR3 length: 16 residues. Germline V gene lookup returns CDR1 LGHNA and CDR2 YNFKEQ. V shed 4 bases and J 8 bases; nucleotides not matched to a gene: 14. CDR3 residues: CASSPLMGGPAYEQFF. Here the CDR3 DNA reads TGTGCCAGCAGCCCCCTGATGGGAGGGCCTGCATATGAGCAGTTCTTC.

This clonotype was picked up a small number of times. The chain has TRBV19 and TRBJ1-1; D not resolved. CDR3 length: 13 amino acids. Germline loops: CDR1 LNHDA, CDR2 SQIVND (reference sequence). Trimming shortened V by 11 bases and J by 0 bases, and 13 bases separated the two germline ends. CDR3 sequence (DNA): TGTGCCGGTTCTGCTCGGATGAACACTGAAGCTTTCTTT. It codes for CAGSARMNTEAFF.

This chain connects TRBV29-1 to TRBJ2-1; the D gene is possibly TRBD2 (6 bases). V lost 3 bases to trimming and J lost 4 bases, with 16 bases between them. Germline V gives CDR1 SQVTM, CDR2 ANQGSEA. CDR3 length: 15 residues. The CDR3 here is CSVDDGLARYNEQFF. The CDR3 DNA follows: TGCAGCGTTGATGACGGGCTAGCGAGGTACAATGAGCAGTTCTTC.

The chain joins TRBV12-3 or TRBV12-4 to TRBJ2-7; the D is unclear. This CDR3 has 14 residues. V lost 4 bases and J 4 bases, leaving 14 bases between the germline ends. CDR3 sequence: CASSSTKGGYEQYF. As DNA, the CDR3 is TGTGCCAGCAGTTCGACAAAGGGTGGATACGAGCAGTACTTC.

J is TRBJ2-7 and V is TRBV29-1, with D perhaps matching TRBD1 or TRBD2 (5 bases each). The assigned J gene may be wrong: the sequence end matches TRBJ2-5 better. CDR1 is SQVTM and CDR2 is ANQGSEA in the germline V gene. The CDR3 consists of 14 residues. The CDR3 DNA follows: TGCAGCGTTGCCTGGGACCCCCCTGGTGAGACCCAGTACTTC. It yields the protein CSVAWDPPGETQYF.

This clonotype has more than one count but fewer than ten. J is TRBJ1-5 and V is TRBV18; 12 positions agree with TRBD1. The germline V gene has CDR1 KGHSH and CDR2 LQKENI. The CDR3 has 16 residues. With 3 bases clipped from V and 13 bases from J, the junction kept 13 bases outside the gene matches. DNA for the CDR3: TGTGCCAGCTCACCTGCCGGGACAGGGGGCTACGGCGAACAGCATTTT. This codes for CASSPAGTGGYGEQHF.

As for this clonotype: The junction does not match germline at one end; this may be a read error. The chain is built from TRBV12-3 or TRBV12-4 and TRBJ2-3; no clear D gene. This CDR3 is 12 amino acids long. The CDR3 sequence is CASSHKTDTEYF. The CDR3 DNA sequence: TGTGCCAGCAGTCACAAAACAGATACGGAGTATTTT.